Each of the 32 T cell receptor beta chains below was sequenced from the same sample in a study of PD-1 blockade in classical Hodgkin lymphoma. Stated time point: newly diagnosed, previously untreated cHL patient sample. TCRdb's copy holds only in-frame clones and misses some; the assay was immunoSEQ multiplex PCR. The table shows about 46,000 clones, with more than 75% occurring only once. The sequencing input was peripheral blood mononuclear cells (PBMCs). These receptors were obtained from a human donor with classical Hodgkin lymphoma.

This chain joins TRBV27 and TRBJ2-5, with D unresolved. The CDR3 is 16 residues long. V was cut by 2 bases and J by 2 bases, with 15 bases left in between. The V gene's germline CDR1 is MNHEY and CDR2 SMNVEV (reference sequence). The CDR3 coding sequence is TGTGCCAGCAGTTTAAGTTTTACGGGCCGACAAGAGACCCAGTACTTC. This codes for CASSLSFTGRQETQYF.

The V call is TRBV7-9, the J call TRBJ1-4, with 9 bases lining up with TRBD1. In germline, CDR1 is SEHNR, CDR2 FQNEAQ (reference sequence). The CDR3 extends over 15 amino acids. J gave up 5 bases and V 1 base, and 2 bases lay outside the gene matches. The CDR3 nucleotides are TGTGCCAGCAGCTTAGGACAGGGGGAGAATGAAAAACTGTTTTTT. Residues: CASSLGQGENEKLFF.

The J gene is TRBJ1-5, the V gene TRBV19, with D maybe TRBD1 (6 bases). The CDR3 runs 14 residues. Trimming shortened V by 3 bases and J by 6 bases, and 12 bases separated the two germline ends. Germline V CDR1 and CDR2: LNHDA, SQIVND (reference sequence). The CDR3 DNA is TGTGCCAGTAGTATTTGGGGGGCAGGTCAGCCCCAGCATTTT. It codes for CASSIWGAGQPQHF.

The V gene is TRBV11-2, the J gene TRBJ2-7, with D hard to call. The CDR3 consists of 19 residues. The germline V and J ends were trimmed by 1 base and 2 bases, with 24 bases remaining between them. Germline CDR1 is SGHAT and CDR2 is FQNNGV. DNA for the CDR3: TGTGCCAGCAGCTTAGGGACCGGTGGGGTACGCAGAGGCACCTACGAGCAGTACTTC. Translation gives CASSLGTGGVRRGTYEQYF.

The table lists this clone with a few counts. The chain uses TRBV28 and TRBJ2-7, with TRBD2 matching over 9 bases. The germline gives CDR1 MDHEN, CDR2 SYDVKM. J was trimmed by 7 bases and V by 6 bases; bases with no gene match: 13. This CDR3 region has 15 residues. CDR3: CASSRNPSGMREQYF. The CDR3 region has the DNA TGTGCCAGCAGCCGGAACCCTAGCGGGATGAGAGAGCAGTACTTC.

The V gene is TRBV7-2, the J gene TRBJ1-5; the match to TRBD1 covers 8 bases. Germline V gene lookup returns CDR1 SGHTA and CDR2 FQGNSA. This CDR3 has 19 residues. V dropped 5 bases and J dropped 3; count of bases not matched to a gene: 18. The CDR3 spells CASSPSRTGRFYFNQPQHF. In DNA, the CDR3 is TGTGCCAGCAGCCCGTCGAGGACAGGGAGGTTTTATTTCAATCAGCCCCAGCATTTT.

This clone came up a few times. This chain connects TRBV5-1 to TRBJ1-4, with a tentative D call TRBD1 (5 bases). Germline V gene sequence: CDR1 SGHRS, CDR2 YFSETQ. The CDR3 has 14 residues. V lost 4 bases, J lost 8 bases, and 15 bases lay in between. CDR3 DNA: TGCGCCAGCAGCGTTGGGGGTGATCGAGAAAAACTGTTTTTT. This translates into CASSVGGDREKLFF.

This chain links TRBV12-2 with TRBJ2-5. TRBV12-2 is recorded as a pseudogene. The CDR3 covers 14 residues. CDR3 in DNA: TGTGCAAGTCAGGGCGAGGTGAGACAAGAGACCCAGTACTTC. Protein sequence: CASQGEVRQETQYF.

This clone was observed a single time. V is TRBV10-3 and J is TRBJ1-1; no definite D call. Germline CDR1 ENHRY, CDR2 SYGVKD. The ends were cut back, 6 bases at V and 2 bases at J, with 10 bases in the middle. The CDR3 consists of 13 residues. The CDR3: CAISGGENTEAFF. CDR3 in DNA: TGTGCCATCAGCGGCGGGGAAAACACTGAAGCTTTCTTT.

The CDR3 DNA follows: TGTGCCAGCAGCTTGGACTCGGGGGCTCAGCCCCAGCATTTT. Protein: CASSLDSGAQPQHF. The chain has TRBV5-4 and TRBJ1-5, with a tentative D call TRBD1 (6 bases). Germline V CDR1 and CDR2: SGHNT, YYREEE (reference sequence). The length of the CDR3 is 14 residues. V was shortened by 0 bases and J by 6 bases, with 10 bases between the two germline ends.

V and J are TRBV10-3 and TRBJ1-1; TRBD1 aligns across 8 bases. Germline CDR1 and CDR2: ENHRY and SYGVKD. V was clipped by 3 bases and J by 11 bases; unmatched bases: 11. The CDR3 totals 14 residues. The CDR3, as DNA: TGTGCCATCAGTGAACCCCGAGACAGGGGTACGGCTTTCTTT. Protein product: CAISEPRDRGTAFF.

In its sample, this clone was seen once. J is TRBJ1-3 and V is TRBV30; a possible D gene is TRBD1 (6 bases). The CDR3 extends over 16 amino acids. Trimming removed 3 bases at V and 0 bases at J, with 15 bases between. From germline, CDR1 is GTSNPN and CDR2 SVGIG (reference sequence). The CDR3 DNA reads as TGTGCCTGGAGGGGCTGGGACACCCGCTCTGGAAACACCATATATTTT. Translation gives CAWRGWDTRSGNTIYF. The full variable domain, completed using reference TRBV30 and TRBJ1-3, is SQTIHQWPATLVQPVGSPLSLECTVEGTSNPNLYWYRQAAGRGLQLLFYSVGIGQISSEVPQNLSASRPQDRQFILSSKKLLLSDSGFYLCAWRGWDTRSGNTIYFGEGSWLTVV.

This chain connects TRBV7-2 to TRBJ1-5, with 7 bases identical to TRBD1. Germline V gene sequence: CDR1 SGHTA, CDR2 FQGNSA. This CDR3 has 15 residues. With V trimmed by 0 bases and J by 1 base, 0 bases remained unmatched. CDR3: CASSLAGQSNQPQHF. Here the CDR3 DNA reads TGTGCCAGCAGCTTAGCGGGACAGAGCAATCAGCCCCAGCATTTT. Filled out from reference TRBV7-2 and TRBJ1-5, the complete variable domain reads GAGVSQSPSNKVTEKGKDVELRCDPISGHTALYWYRQSLGQGLEFLIYFQGNSAPDKSGLPSDRFSAERTGGSVSTLTIQRTQQEDSAVYLCASSLAGQSNQPQHFGDGTRLSIL.

J is TRBJ2-1 and V is TRBV6-8; the D gene could be TRBD1 or TRBD2 (6 bases each). Germline V gene sequence: CDR1 MNHGY, CDR2 SAAAGT. The CDR3 is 16 amino acids. V was pared by 2 bases and J by 4 bases, with 15 bases between. CDR3: CASSYRGRSRYNEQFF. In nucleotides, the CDR3 is TGTGCCAGCAGTTACCGGGGGCGGAGCCGTTACAATGAGCAGTTCTTC.

The rearrangement joins TRBV19 to TRBJ1-2; a possible D gene is TRBD1 (5 bases). This CDR3 has 14 residues. Germline loops: CDR1 LNHDA, CDR2 SQIVND (reference sequence). V gave up 5 bases and J gave up 4 bases, with 14 bases separating them. CDR3 amino acids: CASSSVGGGYGYTF. The CDR3 DNA reads TGTGCCAGTAGTTCTGTCGGTGGGGGCTATGGCTACACCTTC.

A single count supports this clone. The chain links TRBV28 to TRBJ2-1; 11 bases are shared with TRBD2. There are 16 residues in the CDR3. The germline gives CDR1 MDHEN, CDR2 SYDVKM. J lost 9 bases, V lost 6 bases, and 13 bases had no gene match. The CDR3, as DNA: TGTGCCAGCAGACAGACCGGGACTAGCGGATTATCTGAGCAGTTCTTC. Translation: CASRQTGTSGLSEQFF.

The rearrangement links TRBV15 to TRBJ2-1; D possibly corresponds to TRBD2 (6 bases). V lost 1 base and J 5 bases, leaving 6 bases between the germline ends. The CDR3 contains 13 residues. The germline V gene has CDR1 LNHNV and CDR2 YYDKDF (reference sequence). DNA for the CDR3: TGTGCCACCAGCAGAGCGGGAGACAATGAGCAGTTCTTC. Encoded protein: CATSRAGDNEQFF.

The chain carries TRBV7-8 and TRBJ2-2, with TRBD2 as a possible D gene (6 bases). The CDR3 length is 14 residues. V shed 0 bases and J shed 4 bases, with 6 bases lying between them. The germline V gene encodes CDR1 SGHVS and CDR2 FQNEAQ. The CDR3 protein is CASSLAGSTGELFF. The CDR3 DNA follows: TGTGCCAGCAGCTTAGCCGGGAGCACCGGGGAGCTGTTTTTT.

The chain has TRBV4-1 and TRBJ2-2, with D perhaps given as TRBD1 or TRBD2 (5 bases each). The CDR3 contains 17 residues. V was shortened by 0 bases and J by 8 bases, with 19 bases between the two germline ends. Germline V lookup: CDR1 MGHRA, CDR2 YSYEKL. The CDR3 sequence: CASSQDWGRAGGGELFF. As DNA, the CDR3 is TGCGCCAGCAGCCAAGATTGGGGCCGGGCTGGCGGGGGGGAGCTGTTTTTT.

This chain joins TRBV11-3 and TRBJ2-2; 7 bases match TRBD2. Unmatched junction bases numbered 10, after V lost 6 bases and J lost 9 bases. The CDR3 covers 14 residues. Germline CDR1 and CDR2: SGHNT and YENEEA. CDR3 residues: CASSTLAGSRELFF. CDR3 sequence (DNA): TGTGCCAGCAGTACCTTAGCGGGCTCCCGGGAGCTGTTTTTT.

V and J are TRBV5-4 and TRBJ1-1, with D tentatively TRBD1 (6 bases). The length of the CDR3 is 15 residues. CDR1 is SGHNT, CDR2 YYREEE, per germline (reference sequence). V lost 6 bases and J lost 1, with 16 bases in between. CDR3 sequence (DNA): TGTGCCAGCACCCCGGCGGGCAGGGGGAACACTGAAGCTTTCTTT. This encodes CASTPAGRGNTEAFF.

V and J are TRBV27 and TRBJ1-6; 7 bases are a match to TRBD1. Germline V gives CDR1 MNHEY, CDR2 SMNVEV (reference sequence). CDR3 size: 14 residues. Unmatched junction bases numbered 7, after V lost 7 bases and J lost 7 bases. The CDR3 sequence: CASTPLQGNSPLHF. The CDR3, as DNA: TGTGCCAGCACCCCTTTACAGGGGAATTCACCCCTCCACTTT.

The genes are TRBV5-1 and TRBJ2-3; TRBD2 is a possible D gene (5 bases). Germline V gene lookup returns CDR1 SGHRS and CDR2 YFSETQ. The CDR3 runs to 16 residues. The germline V and J ends were trimmed by 3 bases and 5 bases, with 19 bases remaining between them. CDR3 protein: CASSSMRATIGDTQYF. For the CDR3, the DNA is TGCGCCAGCAGCTCAATGCGGGCCACAATAGGAGATACGCAGTATTTT.

The chain has TRBV28 and TRBJ1-4; 9 nucleotides agree with TRBD1. Germline V gives CDR1 MDHEN, CDR2 SYDVKM. Unmatched junction bases numbered 6, after V lost 6 bases and J lost 7 bases. This CDR3 region has 14 residues. Here the CDR3 DNA reads TGTGCCAGCAGGATACAGGGGGCCAGTGAAAAACTGTTTTTT. Protein: CASRIQGASEKLFF.

V usage is TRBV28 and J usage is TRBJ2-7; 8 bases are shared with TRBD2. This CDR3 has 14 residues. Unmatched junction bases numbered 9, after V lost 7 bases and J lost 4 bases. From germline, CDR1 is MDHEN and CDR2 SYDVKM. The CDR3 protein is CASTLPGRGYEQYF. CDR3 sequence (DNA): TGTGCCAGCACCCTCCCCGGGAGGGGGTACGAGCAGTACTTC. Combining the CDR3 with reference TRBV28 and TRBJ2-7 gives the whole variable domain DVKVTQSSRYLVKRTGEKVFLECVQDMDHENMFWYRQDPGLGLRLIYFSYDVKMKEKGDIPEGYSVSREKKERFSLILESASTNQTSMYLCASTLPGRGYEQYFGPGTRLTVT.

V and J are TRBV14 and TRBJ1-1, with D perhaps TRBD1 (6 bases). The CDR3 is 12 residues long. Germline CDR1 and CDR2: SGHDN and FVKESK. Trimming stripped 3 bases from V and 8 bases from J, with 10 bases between. The CDR3 spells CASSHDRIEAFF. As DNA, the CDR3 is TGTGCCAGCAGCCATGACAGGATCGAAGCTTTCTTT.

The chain combines TRBV5-1 with TRBJ2-5; D is perhaps TRBD1 or TRBD2 (6 bases each). V dropped 3 bases and J dropped 5 bases, with 11 bases sitting between them. Germline CDR1 and CDR2: SGHRS and YFSETQ. This CDR3 contains 13 residues. The CDR3, as DNA: TGCGCCAGCAGCTCTTGGGGGGCTGAGACCCAGTACTTC. Translated: CASSSWGAETQYF.

This sequence joins TRBV5-6 and TRBJ2-7, with D perhaps assigned TRBD1 or TRBD2 (6 bases each). Trimming stripped 7 bases from V and 4 bases from J, with 15 bases between. The CDR3 covers 13 residues. Germline CDR1 SGHDT, CDR2 YYEEEE. The DNA of the CDR3 is TGTGCCAGCCAACGGCAGGGGACTTACGAGCAGTACGTC. As protein: CASQRQGTYEQYV.

The rearrangement joins TRBV4-1 to TRBJ2-7; 8 bases map to TRBD2. The CDR3 spans 15 residues. CDR1 is MGHRA and CDR2 is YSYEKL in the germline V gene. The ends lost 1 base at V and 3 bases at J; junction bases unmatched: 5. The CDR3 nucleotides are TGCGCCAGCAGCCAAGCGGGAGGGCCCGGCTACGAGCAGTACTTC. Encoded protein: CASSQAGGPGYEQYF.

The V and J genes are TRBV20-1 and TRBJ2-7; possibly TRBD2 for D (6 bases). This CDR3 has 10 residues. Trimming removed 6 bases from V and 5 bases from J, with 8 bases in between. Germline V gives CDR1 DFQATT, CDR2 SNEGSKA (reference sequence). This chain's CDR3 is CSARDHEQYF. The CDR3 DNA sequence: TGCAGTGCGCGGGACCACGAGCAGTACTTC.

The V and J genes are TRBV5-1 and TRBJ2-1; 10 bases map to TRBD2. CDR1 and CDR2 from the germline V gene are SGHRS and YFSETQ. The CDR3 sequence is 17 residues long. V lost 4 bases and J lost 5; bases outside the gene matches: 12. DNA of the CDR3: TGCGCCAGCAGCCGACGGCTAGCGGGAGTTACTAACAATGAGCAGTTCTTC. Its protein is CASSRRLAGVTNNEQFF.

The rearrangement links TRBV29-1 to TRBJ2-3; 9 bases map to TRBD2. The CDR3 has 14 amino acids. Unmatched junction bases numbered 4, after V lost 4 bases and J lost 2 bases. Germline V gene data show CDR1 as SQVTM and CDR2 as ANQGSEA. CDR3 DNA sequence: TGCAGCGTTGGGCTAGCGGGGCCCACAGATACGCAGTATTTT. Its translation: CSVGLAGPTDTQYF.